These 18 T cell receptor beta chains share one sample of origin, sequenced in a study of T cells in tuberculosis (dated by TCRdb to the late 2010s). Libraries were made using the immunoSEQ multiplex PCR assay. TCRdb holds this immuneACCESS table with in-frame rearrangements only. Some clones are missing; in checked studies, unresolved V genes explain under half, and the rest has no known cause. Across this sample there are some 41,000 clones, with around 93% seen only once. The ten largest clones capture over 10% of the sample. Sequences were obtained from PBMCs. Receptors originate from a donor aged 5-35 years with latent tuberculosis or without tuberculosis infection. Some clones in this sample may be carry-over from other donors' samples.

This CDR3 reads CASSIAGNYNSPLHF. The CDR3 nucleotides are TGTGCCAGTAGTATCGCAGGAAATTATAATTCACCCCTCCACTTT. The genes are TRBV19 and TRBJ1-6, with no clear D. Trimming took off 3 bases at V and 4 bases at J, with 10 bases between the two ends. This CDR3 contains 15 residues. Germline values: CDR1 LNHDA, CDR2 SQIVND (reference sequence).

The CDR3 DNA is TGTGCCAGCAGTTACTCCCCTGGGACAGACTACGAGCAGTACGTC. Amino acid sequence: CASSYSPGTDYEQYV. The chain couples TRBV6-6 to TRBJ2-7; 7 bases line up with TRBD1. Germline V gene sequence: CDR1 MNHNY, CDR2 SVGAGI (reference sequence). Trimming removed 0 bases from V and 3 bases from J; junction bases left unmatched: 5. The CDR3 has 15 residues.

V gene TRBV10-1 combines with J gene TRBJ2-3; TRBD2 aligns across 7 bases. V trimming: 3 bases; J trimming: 0 bases; junction bases outside the gene matches: 0. The CDR3 covers 14 residues. Germline V gene lookup returns CDR1 WNHNN and CDR2 SYGVQD (reference sequence). DNA for the CDR3: TGCGCCAGCAGTGACGGGGGGAGCACAGATACGCAGTATTTT. Its protein is CASSDGGSTDTQYF.

The CDR3 DNA is TGTGCCAGCAGTGAAGTTGAAGGACAGGGCCGCTACACCTTC. Its translation is CASSEVEGQGRYTF. The chain links TRBV2 to TRBJ1-2, with 8 bases identical to TRBD1. Losses at the gene ends were 1 base for V and 9 bases for J; bases not matched to a gene: 7. CDR1 and CDR2 (germline): SNHLY, FYNNEI. This CDR3 is 14 amino acids long.

The CDR3 loop reads CASSSTGDTEAFF. For the CDR3, the DNA is TGCGCCAGCAGCTCGACAGGGGACACTGAAGCTTTCTTT. V is TRBV5-1 and J is TRBJ1-1, with TRBD1 matching 8 bases. Germline CDR1 reads SGHRS; CDR2 reads YFSETQ. The V and J ends lost 3 bases and 3 bases, in that order; junction bases with no gene match: 1. The CDR3 runs 13 residues.

The gene calls are TRBV7-8 and TRBJ2-1; D is uncertain. This CDR3 is built from 15 residues. V was pared by 0 bases and J by 7 bases, with 13 bases between. Germline assignment: CDR1 SGHVS and CDR2 FQNEAQ. The CDR3 sequence: CASSLAGGFWNEQFF. The CDR3 DNA reads as TGTGCCAGCAGCTTAGCCGGCGGCTTCTGGAATGAGCAGTTCTTC.

This chain connects TRBV18 to TRBJ1-2, with 7 nucleotides matching TRBD1. Trimming removed 2 bases from V and 7 bases from J; junction bases left unmatched: 7. Looked up from germline, CDR1 is KGHSH and CDR2 is LQKENI. This CDR3 comprises 14 residues. The CDR3 nucleotides read TGTGCCAGCTCACCATTGACAGGGCAAGGTGGCTACACCTTC. Translated, it gives CASSPLTGQGGYTF.

The CDR3 region is CASSPSGHSYGYTF. The CDR3 coding sequence is TGTGCCAGCAGCCCTTCGGGACACAGCTATGGCTACACCTTC. The chain links TRBV7-8 to TRBJ1-2; tentative D call: TRBD1 (6 bases). Germline-derived CDR1 and CDR2 are SGHVS and FQNEAQ. The germline V and J ends were trimmed by 5 bases and 4 bases, with 14 bases remaining between them. CDR3 length equals 14 residues.

V is TRBV5-1 and J is TRBJ2-1; D possibly corresponds to TRBD2 (7 bases). Germline CDR1 SGHRS, CDR2 YFSETQ. V dropped 2 bases and J dropped 8 bases, with 17 bases sitting between them. The CDR3 extends over 15 amino acids. CDR3 nucleotide sequence: TGCGCCAGCAGCTTTTCGGGGGGCCTTGGGTATGAGCAGTTCTTC. Amino acid sequence: CASSFSGGLGYEQFF.

The chain combines TRBV2 with TRBJ2-7, with 12 bases fitting TRBD2. Germline V gives CDR1 SNHLY, CDR2 FYNNEI. J gave up 4 bases and V 3 bases, and 7 bases lay outside the gene matches. The CDR3 runs to 16 residues. The DNA for the CDR3 is TGTGCCAGCAGTGAGGGGCTAGCGGGGGGGCTTTACGAGCAGTACTTC. It is translated as CASSEGLAGGLYEQYF.

The chain employs TRBV5-4 and TRBJ1-2; 8 bases map to TRBD1. V lost 8 bases to trimming and J lost 8 bases; unmatched junction nucleotides: 8. CDR1 and CDR2 (germline): SGHNT, YYREEE (reference sequence). The CDR3 is 12 amino acids. The CDR3 sequence: CASSRPGGGYTF. As DNA, the CDR3 is TGTGCCAGTAGCAGACCAGGGGGCGGCTACACCTTC.

V gene TRBV7-8 combines with J gene TRBJ2-7; the match to TRBD1 covers 10 bases. The CDR3 runs 16 residues. Germline V gene data show CDR1 as SGHVS and CDR2 as FQNEAQ. Unmatched junction bases numbered 9, after V lost 1 base and J lost 6 bases. The CDR3, as DNA: TGTGCCAGCAGCTTAGTGGGATCGACAGGGGGCCGCGAGCAGTACTTC. Protein sequence: CASSLVGSTGGREQYF.

The CDR3 spells CASSLGRLAGGFTDTQYF. DNA of the CDR3: TGTGCCAGCAGCTTAGGAAGACTAGCGGGGGGATTTACAGATACGCAGTATTTT. The chain has TRBV11-2 and TRBJ2-3, with 13 bases fitting TRBD2. V shed 1 base, J shed 3 bases, and the junction held 7 bases outside the gene matches. This CDR3 has 18 amino acids. Germline CDR1 is SGHAT and CDR2 is FQNNGV.

The CDR3 DNA is TGTGCCAGCAGTTTATTCATCGGGGGAGATACGCAGTATTTT. It encodes CASSLFIGGDTQYF. This sequence joins TRBV27 and TRBJ2-3, with D maybe TRBD2 (6 bases). Germline CDR1 MNHEY, CDR2 SMNVEV (reference sequence). The CDR3 totals 14 residues. The ends were cut back, 1 base at V and 5 bases at J, with 10 bases in the middle.

This rearrangement joins TRBV10-1 to TRBJ2-1, with a tentative D call TRBD1 (6 bases). Trimming removed 4 bases from V and 4 bases from J, with 8 bases in between. The CDR3 spans 13 residues. CDR1 and CDR2 (germline): WNHNN, SYGVQD (reference sequence). Here the CDR3 reads CASSADRYNEQFF. In nucleotides, the CDR3 is TGCGCCAGCAGTGCCGACAGGTACAATGAGCAGTTCTTC.

DNA of the CDR3: TGTGCCAGCAGCTGCTGGGGCGGGAACAGCACAGATACGCAGTATTTT. It yields the protein CASSCWGGNSTDTQYF. V is TRBV7-9 and J is TRBJ2-3; possibly TRBD2 for D (6 bases). The CDR3 consists of 16 residues. The germline V and J ends were trimmed by 4 bases and 0 bases, with 14 bases remaining between them. Germline CDR1 is SEHNR and CDR2 is FQNEAQ (reference sequence).

The chain employs TRBV4-3 and TRBJ1-1; D is perhaps TRBD1 (5 bases). The germline gives CDR1 LGHNA, CDR2 YSLEER. V shed 1 base and J shed 0 bases, with 12 bases lying between them. The CDR3 totals 16 residues. The CDR3 is CASSQGSGEMNTEAFF. The CDR3 coding sequence is TGCGCCAGCAGCCAAGGCTCGGGGGAGATGAACACTGAAGCTTTCTTT.

The chain recombines TRBV5-1 with TRBJ1-2; tentatively, D is TRBD1 (6 bases). Trimming stripped 4 bases from V and 0 bases from J, with 16 bases between. Germline V lookup: CDR1 SGHRS, CDR2 YFSETQ. This CDR3 region has 16 residues. CDR3 loop: CASSQDRGLANYGYTF. The CDR3 DNA sequence: TGCGCCAGCAGCCAGGACAGAGGTCTAGCTAACTATGGCTACACCTTC.